This TCR beta chain was observed in a study of identical twins. Carrying unique molecular identifiers, the cDNA also gained a universal primer site through template switching. MiXCR, run by TCRdb on the 5' RACE reads, gives a single entry per CDR3 protein. The profile covers about 220,000 distinct CDR3 sequences, with under 8.5% appearing a single time and 13% to 15% taken by the ten largest. This clonotype was found many times. Its specificity is unknown. General study findings and limits: In drawing conclusions, the study used cross-sectional statistical analysis and did not follow the same donors.

Germline lookup yields CDR1 SEHNR and CDR2 FQNEAQ (reference sequence). V shed 2 bases and J 8 bases; nucleotides not matched to a gene: 8. The CDR3 spans 16 residues. In addition, the sample was reused for a study of T cells expressing NK-cell markers. According to that study: About 1.0-7.5% of CD8+ T cells in about 6 donors belonged to dominant NKG2C+ clonotypes. The same clonotypes also predominated in the CD3+CD56-NKG2C+ fraction of four donors.

Material for sequencing was CD8+ T cells sorted from blood. V gene TRBV7-9 combines with J gene TRBJ1-6, with TRBD1 identical over 8 bases. This clonotype was obtained from a woman between 18 and 29 years old in good health. The CDR3 DNA sequence: TGTGCCAGCAGCTTAACGGACAGGGCCCTCTATTCACCCCTCCACTTT. Translating gives CASSLTDRALYSPLHF.